The 29 T cell receptor beta chains below were found in one sample sequenced in a study of T-cell memory formation after mild COVID-19 (dated by TCRdb to 2020 to 2022). To prepare the library, 5' RACE was applied. The run used an Illumina NovaSeq 6000. The public reads were quality trimmed at Q25 with fastp and then assembled into clones with MiXCR by TCRdb, keeping productive beta chains. Each CDR3 protein gets just one entry, which takes the most common genes and DNA from the rows behind it. In this sample the table shows about 500,000 distinct CDR3 sequences, around 21% of which occur a single time. The ten largest clones take up roughly an eighth of the sample. The sample comprised PBMCs or a T cell subset sorted from them (not recorded which). Receptors were obtained from an adult woman who had mild COVID-19 (a few samples of this study predate the infection). The sample titles of this study are shuffled in the database, so cell type and time point are left out; the donor was told from shared clones.

The V call is TRBV11-2, the J call TRBJ2-1, with 9 bases fitting TRBD1. CDR1 SGHAT and CDR2 FQNNGV come from the germline V gene. The CDR3 extends over 15 amino acids. The ends lost 5 bases at V and 9 bases at J; junction bases unmatched: 11. The CDR3 loop reads CASSNIGTGYREQFF. Here the CDR3 DNA reads TGTGCCAGCAGCAACATCGGGACAGGGTACCGTGAGCAGTTCTTC.

The chain combines TRBV6-6 with TRBJ2-5; 7 bases fit TRBD2. This CDR3 is 16 amino acids long. In germline, CDR1 is MNHNY, CDR2 SVGAGI (reference sequence). The junction had 14 bases not matched to a gene; V was cut back by 6 bases and J by 4 bases. CDR3 DNA: TGTGCCAGCAGGATTTTCGGGACTACAGGTGGAGAGACCCAGTACTTC. Its translation is CASRIFGTTGGETQYF.

The sample holds a few counts of this clonotype. This rearrangement joins TRBV10-3 to TRBJ2-7; D gene ambiguous. Germline V gives CDR1 ENHRY, CDR2 SYGVKD. The CDR3 covers 13 residues. V shed 3 bases and J shed 4 bases, with 10 bases lying between them. In DNA, the CDR3 is TGTGCCATCAGTGATGGTCAGCTATACGAGCAGTACTTC. As protein: CAISDGQLYEQYF.

The chain uses TRBV12-3 or TRBV12-4 and TRBJ2-5, with a possible D match to TRBD1 (5 bases). Trimming took 5 bases from V and 6 from J, leaving 7 bases between them. The CDR3 is 11 amino acids. The CDR3 loop reads CASSQGKTQYF. CDR3 nucleotides: TGTGCCAGCAGTCAGGGCAAGACCCAGTACTTC.

The rearrangement uses TRBV6-4 and TRBJ2-3; D remains ambiguous. CDR1 is MRHNA and CDR2 is SNTAGT in the germline V gene. This CDR3 is built from 14 residues. Trimming shortened V by 2 bases and J by 8 bases, and 14 bases separated the two germline ends. CDR3 region: CASSDTQAMGTQYF. DNA for the CDR3: TGTGCCAGCAGTGACACACAAGCTATGGGTACGCAGTATTTT.

DNA for the CDR3: TGCGCCAGCAGCTTGGATCCAGGGAATAGCAATCAGCCCCAGCATTTT. Translating it yields CASSLDPGNSNQPQHF. The rearrangement uses TRBV5-1 and TRBJ1-5; a possible D gene is TRBD1 (5 bases). This CDR3 is built from 16 residues. Germline loops: CDR1 SGHRS, CDR2 YFSETQ. With 0 bases removed from V and 0 bases from J, the gap between germline ends came to 10 bases.

The sample holds a few counts of this clonotype. The J gene is TRBJ1-2, the V gene TRBV7-2, with 9 positions matching TRBD1. This CDR3 has 16 residues. Germline V gene data show CDR1 as SGHTA and CDR2 as FQGNSA. The ends lost 4 bases at V and 2 bases at J; junction bases unmatched: 8. This CDR3 reads CASSSRRDRANYGYTF. The DNA of the CDR3 is TGTGCCAGCAGCTCCCGACGGGACAGGGCAAACTATGGCTACACCTTC.

This clonotype appeared a few times. The J gene is TRBJ1-3, the V gene TRBV7-9, with a possible D match to TRBD1 (5 bases). From germline, CDR1 is SEHNR and CDR2 FQNEAQ (reference sequence). Trimming cost V 4 bases and J 2 bases, with 15 bases left between them. CDR3 size: 16 residues. DNA for the CDR3: TGTGCCAGCAGCTACGAAGGGTCGGGACCTGGAAACACCATATATTTT. Its protein is CASSYEGSGPGNTIYF.

This clonotype was seen a handful of times. V gene TRBV13 combines with J gene TRBJ1-4; possible D gene TRBD1, 5 bases. The germline V and J ends were trimmed by 0 bases and 8 bases, with 19 bases remaining between them. Germline V gives CDR1 PRHDT, CDR2 FYEKMQ (reference sequence). This CDR3 contains 17 residues. Here the CDR3 reads CASSLGWVQGRVEKLFF. The DNA of the CDR3 is TGTGCCAGCAGCTTAGGGTGGGTGCAGGGCCGGGTGGAAAAACTGTTTTTT.

The rearrangement joins TRBV4-1 to TRBJ1-1; D might be TRBD1 (5 bases). With 3 bases removed from V and 7 bases from J, the gap between germline ends came to 18 bases. Germline lookup yields CDR1 MGHRA and CDR2 YSYEKL. The CDR3 sequence is 15 residues long. For the CDR3, the DNA is TGCGCCAGCAGCCATTATGGTGGGGGGGGAGATGAAGCTTTCTTT. This codes for CASSHYGGGGDEAFF.

The genes are TRBV7-2 and TRBJ1-2; weak D call: TRBD1 (5 bases). CDR1 is SGHTA, CDR2 FQGNSA, per germline. Trimming shortened V by 1 base and J by 7 bases, and 13 bases separated the two germline ends. The CDR3 sequence is 14 residues long. The CDR3 region is CASSLGLGTGGYTF. The CDR3 DNA follows: TGTGCCAGCAGCTTAGGATTAGGTACAGGTGGCTACACCTTC.

There are a few counts of this clonotype. The J gene is TRBJ1-1, the V gene TRBV27; D might be TRBD1 (6 bases). Per germline, CDR1 MNHEY and CDR2 SMNVEV (reference sequence). The V gene lost 3 bases and the J gene lost 0 bases, with 11 bases spanning the gap. This CDR3 spans 15 amino acids. The CDR3 DNA follows: TGTGCCAGCAGTTTGATGGGGGCTCTGAACACTGAAGCTTTCTTT. Protein sequence: CASSLMGALNTEAFF.

This clonotype has a handful of counts. The chain joins TRBV7-2 to TRBJ1-2, with D unresolved. Trimming shortened V by 5 bases and J by 5 bases, and 15 bases separated the two germline ends. CDR3 length: 14 residues. Germline CDR1 reads SGHTA; CDR2 reads FQGNSA. The CDR3 sequence is CASSMVLLGYGYTF. The CDR3 nucleotides read TGTGCCAGCAGCATGGTCCTGCTGGGGTATGGCTACACCTTC.

This clonotype showed up just a few times. The chain carries TRBV6-1 and TRBJ1-1; 7 bases agree with TRBD1. With V trimmed by 0 bases and J by 4 bases, 5 bases remained unmatched. This CDR3 contains 15 residues. CDR1 and CDR2 from the germline V gene are MNHNS and SASEGT. As DNA, the CDR3 is TGTGCCAGCAGTGAAGCGCGCAGGGGGTTCACTGAAGCTTTCTTT. Translation gives CASSEARRGFTEAFF.

The J gene is TRBJ2-3, the V gene TRBV4-3, with TRBD2 identical over 7 bases. The germline gives CDR1 LGHNA, CDR2 YSLEER. J gave up 1 base and V 5 bases, and 6 bases lay outside the gene matches. This CDR3 comprises 15 residues. The CDR3 reads CASSDRLAGTDTQYF. In DNA form, the CDR3 reads TGCGCCAGCAGCGACCGGCTAGCGGGCACAGATACGCAGTATTTT.

CDR3 region: CASSQGTAGSDTQYF. The CDR3, as DNA: TGTGCCAGCAGTCAGGGCACAGCGGGCTCAGATACGCAGTATTTT. The chain links TRBV12-3 or TRBV12-4 to TRBJ2-3, with D perhaps matching TRBD2 (6 bases). This CDR3 spans 15 amino acids. V lost 5 bases to trimming and J lost 4 bases, with 16 bases between them.

This clonotype turned up a few times. The chain is built from TRBV4-3 and TRBJ2-3; either TRBD1 or TRBD2 may fit D (5 bases each). Germline V gene sequence: CDR1 LGHNA, CDR2 YSLEER. The CDR3 runs to 17 residues. Trimming stripped 3 bases from V and 6 bases from J, with 22 bases between. The CDR3 DNA sequence: TGCGCCAGCAGCCAGGATAGGGCCCAGGGAGTGTTTGATACGCAGTATTTT. Protein product: CASSQDRAQGVFDTQYF.

This clonotype has only a few counts. The chain recombines TRBV18 with TRBJ2-7; the match to TRBD1 covers 11 bases. Losses at the gene ends were 5 bases for V and 5 bases for J; bases not matched to a gene: 5. The length of the CDR3 is 14 residues. CDR1 KGHSH and CDR2 LQKENI come from the germline V gene. In nucleotides, the CDR3 is TGTGCCAGCTCAAAGGACAGGGGGCTCGACGAGCAGTACTTC. Translated, it gives CASSKDRGLDEQYF.

This chain links TRBV5-1 with TRBJ2-5; tentatively, D is TRBD2 (5 bases). The length of the CDR3 is 14 residues. Trimming left V 0 bases short and J 3 bases short, with 9 bases between. Germline lookup yields CDR1 SGHRS and CDR2 YFSETQ. DNA for the CDR3: TGCGCCAGCAGCTTGGCCTTTAGCGAAGAGACCCAGTACTTC. Translated: CASSLAFSEETQYF. Complete variable domain (other parts from reference TRBV5-1 and TRBJ2-5): KAGVTQTPRYLIKTRGQQVTLSCSPISGHRSVSWYQQTPGQGLQFLFEYFSETQRNKGNFPGRFSGRQFSNSRSEMNVSTLELGDSALYLCASSLAFSEETQYFGPGTRLLVL.

This clonotype was seen a few times. V gene TRBV12-3 or TRBV12-4 combines with J gene TRBJ2-1, with TRBD2 matching 10 bases. The CDR3 is 14 amino acids. V dropped 8 bases and J dropped 8; count of bases not matched to a gene: 9. CDR3 sequence reads: CASEGAGGQYEQFF. In nucleotides, the CDR3 is TGTGCCAGCGAAGGAGCGGGGGGGCAATATGAGCAGTTCTTC.

The CDR3: CASSLARGGGQYF. For the CDR3, the DNA is TGTGCCAGCAGCCTCGCCCGGGGGGGCGGGCAGTACTTC. J is TRBJ2-7 and V is TRBV14, with TRBD2 matching 8 bases. The ends lost 4 bases at V and 9 bases at J; junction bases unmatched: 8. Germline V gene data show CDR1 as SGHDN and CDR2 as FVKESK. The CDR3 sequence is 13 residues long.

The sample holds a few counts of this clonotype. The chain is built from TRBV20-1 and TRBJ2-5; tentatively, D is TRBD2 (7 bases). Between the trimmed V and J ends, which lost 5 bases and 4 bases, there was a span of 20 bases. CDR3 length equals 15 residues. Germline CDR1 is DFQATT and CDR2 is SNEGSKA (reference sequence). The CDR3 protein is CSARGAREVTETQYF. In nucleotides, the CDR3 is TGCAGTGCTCGGGGGGCTCGGGAGGTTACAGAGACCCAGTACTTC.

The rearrangement uses TRBV10-3 and TRBJ2-1; 11 nucleotides align to TRBD2. Germline values: CDR1 ENHRY, CDR2 SYGVKD. This CDR3 region has 17 residues. With V trimmed by 0 bases and J by 3 bases, 4 bases remained unmatched. The CDR3, as DNA: TGTGCCATCAGTGAGTCTGGGCTAGCGGGAGGCTACAATGAGCAGTTCTTC. The encoded protein is CAISESGLAGGYNEQFF.

This clonotype was seen a handful of times. The chain employs TRBV12-3 or TRBV12-4 and TRBJ1-2, with a possible D match to TRBD1 (6 bases). The V end was cut by 6 bases, the J end by 7 bases, with 15 bases between. The CDR3 has 13 amino acids. CDR3 coding DNA: TGTGCCAGCAGCACATCCTCAGGGGTTGGCTACACCTTC. Encoded protein: CASSTSSGVGYTF.

The J gene is TRBJ2-7, the V gene TRBV6-1, with 8 bases lining up with TRBD1. The CDR3 length is 14 residues. In germline, CDR1 is MNHNS, CDR2 SASEGT. V gave up 7 bases and J gave up 0 bases; unmatched junction bases: 5. Written as DNA, the CDR3 is TGTGCCAGCACAGAGGGACAGGTCTCCTACGAGCAGTACTTC. Its translation: CASTEGQVSYEQYF.

The table lists this clonotype with a few counts. The rearrangement joins TRBV2 to TRBJ1-4; TRBD1 is a possible D gene (5 bases). V lost 2 bases to trimming and J lost 6 bases, with 13 bases between them. Germline CDR1 and CDR2: SNHLY and FYNNEI. The CDR3 runs 15 residues. The CDR3 region has the DNA TGTGCCAGCAGTGAACAGGGACTTAGCGATGAAAAACTGTTTTTT. Encoded protein: CASSEQGLSDEKLFF.

This clonotype turned up a few times. The V and J genes are TRBV6-1 and TRBJ1-1; possible D gene TRBD1, 5 bases. V lost 9 bases and J lost 5, with 22 bases in between. CDR3 size: 15 residues. The germline V gene encodes CDR1 MNHNS and CDR2 SASEGT. The CDR3 DNA sequence: TGTGCCAGTAAAGAAGTGGGGGGACCGGGGACTGAAGCTTTCTTT. Encoded protein: CASKEVGGPGTEAFF.

The gene calls are TRBV5-4 and TRBJ2-5, with D possibly being TRBD1 or TRBD2 (5 bases each). The J call may be incorrect, as the DNA end agrees better with TRBJ2-7. CDR1 and CDR2 (germline): SGHNT, YYREEE (reference sequence). The length of the CDR3 is 13 residues. The CDR3 sequence: CASSRDGHYEQYF. DNA for the CDR3: TGTGCCAGCAGCAGGGACGGTCACTACGAGCAGTACTTC.

At least ten counts were recorded for this clonotype. The rearrangement joins TRBV6-2 or TRBV6-3 to TRBJ2-7, with 13 bases aligning to TRBD2. This CDR3 comprises 15 residues. The germline V gene encodes CDR1 MNHEY and CDR2 SVGEGT. J was trimmed by 2 bases and V by 7 bases; bases with no gene match: 5. In DNA, the CDR3 is TGTGCCAGCACCTCCACTAGCGGGAGGGCCTACGAGCAGTACTTC. Translated: CASTSTSGRAYEQYF.